A selection of T cell receptor beta chains follows, all from one sample in a study of cytomegalovirus exposure and HLA in healthy donors. Profiled with immunoSEQ multiplex PCR; TCRdb holds only in-frame clones, not every one. The sample totals around 140,000 clones. What was sequenced was PBMCs. The receptors were sampled from a young woman in good health and CMV-seronegative. CDR3s include the opening cysteine and the closing phenylalanine or tryptophan. D genes are given only for firm matches.

TRBJ2-6,TRBV5-1,TRBD1,CASSHNSGTGTAGSGANVLTF,TGCGCCAGCAGCCACAATTCCGGTACCGGGACAGCCGGATCCGGGGCCAACGTCCTGACTTTC
TRBJ2-1,TRBV4-3,-,CASSQGDRYRSAANEQFF,TGCGCCAGCAGCCAGGGTGATAGATATAGGAGCGCCGCAAATGAGCAGTTCTTC
TRBJ2-3,TRBV18,TRBD2,CASSSGTSGGTDTQYF,TGTGCCAGCTCATCCGGGACTAGCGGGGGCACAGATACGCAGTATTTT
TRBJ2-5,TRBV11-2,-,CASSQNSFQETQYF,TGTGCCAGCAGCCAAAACTCCTTCCAAGAGACCCAGTACTTC
TRBJ2-7,TRBV5-6,TRBD1,CASSLRRGQGSHKTYEQYF,TGTGCCAGCAGCTTGAGGCGCGGACAGGGATCACATAAGACCTACGAGCAGTACTTC
TRBJ2-1,TRBV4-2,-,CASSQIGSYNEQFF,TGTGCCAGCAGCCAGATCGGCTCCTACAATGAGCAGTTCTTC
TRBJ2-5,TRBV7-9,TRBD1,CASSSWTGLSETQYF,TGTGCCAGCAGCTCGTGGACAGGCCTGAGTGAGACCCAGTACTTC
TRBJ1-1,TRBV6-6,-,CASSYGGYTEAFF,TGTGCCAGCAGTTACGGGGGCTACACTGAAGCTTTCTTT
TRBJ2-3,TRBV29-1,TRBD1,CSDLDRGRGTDTQYF,TGCAGCGACCTAGACAGGGGGCGAGGTACTGATACGCAGTATTTT
TRBJ1-5,TRBV19,-,CASSKPLTGLATNHQPQHF,TGTGCCAGTAGCAAGCCCTTAACAGGGTTGGCGACGAACCATCAGCCCCAGCATTTT
TRBJ1-4,TRBV6-5,TRBD1,CASSYSSRGREKLFF,TGTGCCAGCAGTTACTCTTCCAGGGGGCGGGAAAAACTGTTTTTT
TRBJ2-7,TRBV14,TRBD2,CASSHIAGSYEQYF,TGTGCCAGCAGCCATATAGCGGGATCCTACGAGCAGTACTTC
TRBJ2-1,TRBV5-6,TRBD1,CASSATGEKSYNEQFF,TGTGCCAGCAGCGCCACAGGGGAGAAGTCCTACAATGAGCAGTTCTTC
TRBJ2-7,TRBV11-1,TRBD1,CASSLGTGDEQYF,TGTGCCAGCAGCTTGGGGACAGGGGACGAGCAGTACTTC
TRBJ1-5,TRBV19,-,CASTTPRGGVDQPQHF,TGTGCCAGTACCACTCCCCGGGGGGGGGTTGATCAGCCCCAGCATTTT
TRBJ1-5,TRBV29-1,-,CSVGKQGGQPQHF,TGCAGCGTTGGTAAGCAGGGAGGTCAGCCCCAGCATTTT
TRBJ2-1,TRBV29-1,-,CSFTSSLYNEQFF,TGCAGCTTTACTAGCTCCCTCTACAATGAGCAGTTCTTC
TRBJ2-1,TRBV7-9,TRBD1,CASSLVSGTDSYNEQFF,TGTGCCAGCAGCTTAGTATCCGGGACAGATTCCTACAATGAGCAGTTCTTC
TRBJ1-5,TRBV9,-,CASSPTGSSNQPQHF,TGTGCCAGCAGCCCCACAGGGAGTAGCAATCAGCCCCAGCATTTT
TRBJ1-3,TRBV5-1,-,CASSLGQSGSGNTIYF,TGCGCCAGCAGCTTGGGACAGTCGGGCTCTGGAAACACCATATATTTT
TRBJ2-5,TRBV4-1,-,CASSQDISREETQYF,TGCGCCAGCAGCCAAGATATTAGCCGAGAAGAGACCCAGTACTTC
TRBJ2-2,TRBV7-2,TRBD2,CASSHSFMGGDTGELFF,TGTGCCAGCAGCCATTCCTTTATGGGAGGGGACACCGGGGAGCTGTTTTTT
TRBJ1-5,TRBV25-1,TRBD1,CASSGEGGIDQPQHF,TGTGCCAGCAGTGGGGAAGGGGGCATAGATCAGCCCCAGCATTTT
TRBJ2-1,TRBV11-2,-,CASSLALDNEQFF,TGTGCCAGCAGCTTAGCCCTCGACAATGAGCAGTTCTTC
TRBJ2-1,TRBV7-2,-,CASSSLYYNEQFF,TGTGCCAGCAGCTCACTTTACTACAATGAGCAGTTCTTC
TRBJ2-2,TRBV7-3,TRBD2,CASSSLTSGAGELFF,TGTGCCAGCAGCTCCCTCACTAGCGGGGCCGGGGAGCTGTTTTTT
TRBJ1-1,TRBV6-4,-,CASSERGDTEAFF,TGTGCCAGCAGTGAGCGGGGGGACACTGAAGCTTTCTTT
TRBJ2-2,TRBV9,-,CASSAPRLLRGSGELFF,TGTGCCAGCAGCGCCCCCAGACTGTTAAGGGGTTCCGGGGAGCTGTTTTTT
TRBJ1-3,TRBV19,TRBD1,CASRNQGDASSGNTIYF,TGTGCCAGTAGGAACCAGGGGGACGCGAGCTCTGGAAACACCATATATTTT
TRBJ2-2,TRBV15,TRBD2,CATSRDSGGPSTGELFF,TGTGCCACCAGCAGAGATAGCGGGGGGCCGAGCACCGGGGAGCTGTTTTTT
TRBJ2-5,TRBV5-6,-,CASSFGTSKETQYF,TGTGCCAGCAGCTTTGGCACAAGTAAAGAGACCCAGTACTTC
TRBJ1-2,TRBV4-1,TRBD1,CASSQPTGGYGYTF,TGCGCCAGCAGCCAACCTACAGGGGGATATGGCTACACCTTC
TRBJ1-1,TRBV5-5,TRBD1,CASSFRTGQMNTEAFF,TGTGCCAGCAGCTTTCGGACAGGGCAAATGAACACTGAAGCTTTCTTT
TRBJ1-2,TRBV6-5,-,CASSPKVFDFYGYTF,TGTGCCAGCAGCCCCAAAGTCTTCGACTTCTATGGCTACACCTTC
TRBJ2-1,TRBV9,-,CASSVASGPDEQFF,TGTGCCAGCAGCGTAGCCAGCGGTCCGGATGAGCAGTTCTTC
TRBJ2-7,TRBV4-1,TRBD2,CASSQDITSGREQYF,TGCGCCAGCAGCCAAGATATCACTAGCGGGAGGGAGCAGTACTTC
TRBJ1-2,TRBV4-1,TRBD1,CASSQDPGTDENYGYTF,TGCGCCAGCAGCCAAGATCCCGGGACAGATGAGAACTATGGCTACACCTTC
TRBJ2-2,TRBV5-8,TRBD1,CASRRQGLVGELFF,TGTGCCAGCAGGCGACAGGGGTTAGTCGGGGAGCTGTTTTTT
TRBJ1-1,TRBV28,-,CASSEATGWTEAFF,TGTGCCAGCAGCGAGGCGACAGGTTGGACTGAAGCTTTCTTT
TRBJ2-2,TRBV27,-,CATYGTSPPGELFF,TGTGCCACCTACGGGACTTCCCCACCCGGGGAGCTGTTTTTT
TRBJ2-7,TRBV19,TRBD1,CASSAHPGQGHSYEQYF,TGTGCCAGTAGTGCTCACCCGGGACAGGGGCACTCCTACGAGCAGTACTTC
TRBJ1-5,TRBV7-2,TRBD1,CASRRQGFSNQPQHF,TGTGCCAGCAGGAGACAGGGCTTTAGCAATCAGCCCCAGCATTTT